This TCR beta chain was sequenced during a study of blood T cells in healthy people across ages. Germline CDR1 is DFQATT and CDR2 is SNEGSKA (reference sequence). The CDR3 has 13 amino acids. Germline trimming cut 7 bases from V and 0 bases from J; bases unmatched to any gene: 3. This clonotype was counted only a few times. Then a second PCR, running roughly 6 to 12 cycles, was carried out with a sample-barcoded 5' primer and a J-beta primer mix. In TCRdb, the 5' RACE reads were re-called with MiXCR into one record per CDR3 protein. The data show about 970,000 distinct CDR3 sequences, with roughly 51% seen just once and 20% to 25% held by the top ten.

Sample: blood. J is TRBJ2-3 and V is TRBV20-1, with 8 positions matching TRBD2. The clonotype was recovered from a woman in her fifties or sixties in good health. In nucleotides, the CDR3 is TGCAGTGTGACTAGCGAGAGCACAGATACGCAGTATTTT. Translating it yields CSVTSESTDTQYF.